These 7 T cell receptor beta chains were all obtained from the same sample, sequenced in a study of vaccination and CD4 T cells after COVID-19. No antigen has been identified for these receptors. Treatment defined: approximately 9-day PBMC culture with coronavirus spike peptide pools or control peptides (ViraFEST assay). The Oncomine TCR Beta short-read assay sequenced DNA from cultured CD4+ T cells. TCRdb re-derived calls from the PCR reads in MiXCR, one entry per CDR3 protein. The sample gives 9,000 to 10,000 distinct CDR3 sequences, 30% to 40% of which show up once; 15% to 20% is in the top ten. Sequenced sample: CD4+ T cells from blood, cultured in vitro. These receptors came from a human donor who had recovered from COVID-19.

This clonotype was seen more than once but under ten times. CDR3 protein: CASRSQGEHEKLFF. As DNA, the CDR3 is TGTGCCAGCAGGTCACAGGGAGAACATGAAAAACTGTTTTTT. The rearrangement joins TRBV2 to TRBJ1-4; D may be TRBD1 (6 bases). Per the germline V gene, CDR1 is SNHLY and CDR2 is FYNNEI. This CDR3 has 14 residues. V was pared by 6 bases and J by 6 bases, with 14 bases between.

J is TRBJ1-5 and V is TRBV20-1, with D perhaps TRBD1 (5 bases). V lost 3 bases, J lost 1 base, and 19 bases lay in between. The CDR3 is 17 amino acids. CDR1 and CDR2 (germline): DFQATT, SNEGSKA (reference sequence). The CDR3 loop reads CSASVPGGRGSNQPQHF. The DNA of the CDR3 is TGCAGTGCTAGTGTACCCGGGGGAAGAGGCAGCAATCAGCCCCAGCATTTT.

This clonotype turned up a few times. This chain links TRBV2 with TRBJ2-7; 8 positions agree with TRBD2. CDR1 SNHLY and CDR2 FYNNEI come from the germline V gene. The CDR3 is made up of 15 amino acids. V lost 6 bases to trimming and J lost 0 bases; unmatched junction nucleotides: 7. CDR3 sequence: CASRGTGGPSYEQYF. The CDR3 DNA reads as TGTGCCAGCAGGGGCACGGGGGGGCCCTCCTACGAGCAGTACTTC.

This clonotype was observed a handful of times. The V and J genes are TRBV27 and TRBJ1-5; D not resolved. The CDR3 contains 14 residues. The V gene's germline CDR1 is MNHEY and CDR2 SMNVEV (reference sequence). Trimming removed 5 bases from V and 2 bases from J, with 10 bases in between. The chain's CDR3 is CASSTDGRNQPQHF. CDR3 nucleotides: TGTGCCAGCAGTACCGACGGACGCAATCAGCCCCAGCATTTT.

This CDR3 is CATVSTANTEAFF. CDR3 DNA sequence: TGTGCCACCGTTTCGACGGCGAACACTGAAGCTTTCTTT. The J gene is TRBJ1-1, the V gene TRBV6-1; no firm D call. The germline gives CDR1 MNHNS, CDR2 SASEGT. The CDR3 spans 13 residues. V dropped 10 bases and J dropped 1 base, with 13 bases sitting between them.

The chain links TRBV10-3 to TRBJ1-1; D is uncertain. CDR3 length: 13 residues. Germline-derived CDR1 and CDR2 are ENHRY and SYGVKD. Between the trimmed V and J ends, which lost 5 bases and 1 base, there was a span of 8 bases. The CDR3 region is CAISSTANTEAFF. The CDR3 region has the DNA TGTGCCATCAGTTCTACAGCGAACACTGAAGCTTTCTTT.

The chain couples TRBV19 to TRBJ2-3; tentatively, D is TRBD2 (6 bases). In germline, CDR1 is LNHDA, CDR2 SQIVND (reference sequence). V was cut by 5 bases and J by 3 bases, with 21 bases left in between. CDR3 length: 17 residues. The CDR3 loop reads CASSLSPPGLGTDTQYF. The DNA of the CDR3 is TGTGCCAGTAGTTTATCGCCCCCGGGACTCGGGACAGATACGCAGTATTTT.